The T cell receptor (beta chain) described here comes from a study of OX40 agonist ivuxolimab in advanced cancers. Study-level information: Of mixed ages from about 23 to 85 and averaging approximately 60 years, the group was around 78% male. Partial responses were observed in three patients, of whom one had hepatocellular carcinoma and two had cutaneous melanoma. Earlier anti-PD-1, anti-PD-L1 or anti-CTLA-4 therapy was permitted; under 50% had received some.

Sequencing was performed with immunoSEQ multiplex PCR; in TCRdb, only in-frame clones are kept and a portion is missing. This sample has over 85,000 clones; about 90% occur once, and the top ten carry around 1.5%. Comments on this clone: What it binds is not known.

Overall study findings and caveats: Low normalized T-cell clonal expansion was additionally recorded for some nonresponders.

V dropped 4 bases and J dropped 4; count of bases not matched to a gene: 5. CDR3 size: 16 residues. Germline V gene sequence: CDR1 SGHTA, CDR2 FQGNSA. The chain combines TRBV7-2 with TRBJ2-3, with 13 bases identical to TRBD2. This TCR came from an adult with an advanced solid tumor such as melanoma, head and neck, liver or kidney cancer. Sequenced here: CD4+ or CD8+ T cells sorted from blood, sampled in a trial of the OX40 agonist ivuxolimab. CDR3 nucleotides: TGTGCCAGCAGCTCGAGACTAGCGGGAGGAGCAGATACGCAGTATTTT. This encodes CASSSRLAGGADTQYF.